This T cell receptor beta chain was obtained from a study of blood T cell repertoires in COVID-19. Study information: There were acute and convalescent COVID-19 samples, and they came from the United States, Italy and Spain.

The CDR3 has 15 residues. From germline, CDR1 is MGHRA and CDR2 YSYEKL. The germline V and J ends were trimmed by 0 bases and 2 bases, with 11 bases remaining between them. Data came from immunoSEQ multiplex PCR; TCRdb stores just in-frame clones and leaves some out. The sample lists about 150,000 clones, 85% to 95% occurring once. This sequence originates from a man aged 45-60 years with acute or convalescent COVID-19. This chain connects TRBV4-1 to TRBJ2-7; perhaps TRBD1 as D (6 bases). Sequenced: peripheral blood. CDR3 bases: TGCGCCAGCAGCCAAGATAGGGGGTCAGCCTACGAGCAGTACTTC. Protein sequence: CASSQDRGSAYEQYF.